Listed below are T cell receptor beta chains from one sample, sequenced in a study of shared clonotypes between healthy human individuals. TCRdb's copy holds only in-frame clones and misses some; the assay was immunoSEQ multiplex PCR. The data show approximately 2,000,000 clones, with about nine tenths seen just once and about 0.41% held by the top ten. The source material was naive CD4+ T cells from PBMCs. Receptor source: a man in his late teens or twenties in good health. Some clones in this sample may be carry-over from other donors' samples. Each CDR3 is given with its conserved first and last residue. D genes are given only for firm matches. Some rows mark clone size as missing; the rest say once, few, many or name a class of expanded clone.

j_call clone_size v_call d_call cdr3_aa cdr3_nt
TRBJ1-5 few TRBV5-1 TRBD1 CASSLDRGSQPQHF TGCGCCAGCAGCTTGGACAGGGGGTCTCAGCCCCAGCATTTT
TRBJ1-1 - TRBV9 - CASSASIGRGNTEAFF TGTGCCAGCAGCGCAAGTATCGGCAGGGGGAACACTGAAGCTTTCTTT
TRBJ2-2 - TRBV6-1 TRBD2 CASSGGLAANTGELFF TGTGCCAGCAGTGGGGGACTAGCGGCCAACACCGGGGAGCTGTTTTTT
TRBJ2-7 - TRBV6-1 - CASSGSNFASYEQYF TGTGCCAGCAGTGGGTCAAACTTCGCCTCCTACGAGCAGTACTTC
TRBJ2-2 - TRBV28 - CASSDSGPPNTGELFF TGTGCCAGCAGCGACTCCGGGCCTCCGAACACCGGGGAGCTGTTTTTT
TRBJ2-7 - TRBV2 - CASSEIGEQYF TGTGCCAGCAGTGAAATTGGCGAGCAGTACTTC
TRBJ1-1 few TRBV5-1 TRBD1 CASSLGTGNTEAFF TGCGCCAGCAGCTTGGGGACAGGTAACACTGAAGCTTTCTTT
TRBJ1-4 few TRBV7-9 - CASSWTANEKLFF TGTGCCAGCAGCTGGACAGCGAATGAAAAACTGTTTTTT
TRBJ2-5 - TRBV7-9 TRBD2 CASSFGRGDQETQYF TGTGCCAGCAGCTTTGGGCGGGGGGACCAAGAGACCCAGTACTTC
TRBJ2-2 - TRBV6-1 - CATPEGRGSTGELFF TGTGCCACCCCCGAAGGGCGAGGGTCCACCGGGGAGCTGTTTTTT
TRBJ2-1 - TRBV10-3 - CAISDPARGHEQFF TGTGCCATCAGTGACCCTGCGAGAGGCCATGAGCAGTTCTTC
TRBJ2-7 - TRBV7-3 - CASSLTLAQSYEQYF TGTGCCAGCAGCTTAACGTTGGCACAGTCCTACGAGCAGTACTTC
TRBJ2-5 - TRBV6-1 - CASSQNLETQYF TGTGCCAGCAGCCAAAATCTGGAGACCCAGTACTTC
TRBJ1-5 - TRBV19 TRBD1 CASTPDGRGSQPQHF TGTGCCAGTACCCCGGATGGCAGGGGGAGTCAGCCCCAGCATTTT
TRBJ2-7 - TRBV19 TRBD2 CASSLGTSGAQDEQYF TGTGCCAGTAGTTTGGGGACTAGCGGGGCCCAGGACGAGCAGTACTTC
TRBJ2-1 - TRBV19 TRBD2 CASSRGLAGVNEQFF TGTGCCAGTAGTAGAGGACTAGCGGGAGTCAATGAGCAGTTCTTC
TRBJ2-3 - TRBV4-2 - CASSPATDTQYF TGTGCCAGCAGCCCGGCCACAGATACGCAGTATTTT
TRBJ1-2 - TRBV10-3 - CAIGLGGYYGYTF TGTGCCATCGGACTTGGGGGCTACTATGGCTACACCTTC
TRBJ2-3 - TRBV5-4 - CASSARQRSTDTQYF TGTGCCAGCAGCGCGCGACAGCGTAGCACAGATACGCAGTATTTT
TRBJ1-5 - TRBV28 - CASRRTGYQPQHF TGTGCCAGCAGACGTACAGGTTATCAGCCCCAGCATTTT
TRBJ2-7 once TRBV30 - CAWRGRLAMGEQYF TGTGCCTGGAGGGGGCGGCTAGCGATGGGCGAGCAGTACTTC
TRBJ1-1 few TRBV25-1 - CASRDRVNTEAFF TGTGCCAGCAGGGATCGAGTGAACACTGAAGCTTTCTTT
TRBJ2-3 - TRBV5-6 - CASSFSTRVETQYF TGTGCCAGCAGCTTTAGTACTAGAGTGGAGACGCAGTATTTT
TRBJ1-3 - TRBV6-1 - CASSGPDRRKAGNTIYF TGTGCCAGCAGTGGCCCCGACAGGAGAAAAGCAGGAAACACCATATATTTT
TRBJ2-5 - TRBV30 TRBD2 CAWSVGLAGGVGETQYF TGTGCCTGGAGTGTTGGACTAGCGGGAGGTGTGGGGGAGACCCAGTACTTC
TRBJ2-3 - TRBV5-1 - CASSLGAISTDTQYF TGCGCCAGCAGCTTGGGGGCTATTAGCACAGATACGCAGTATTTT
TRBJ2-2 - TRBV18 TRBD2 CASSPRLADITSGELFF TGTGCCAGCTCACCAAGGCTAGCGGATATAACGTCCGGGGAGCTGTTTTTT
TRBJ2-1 - TRBV5-4 - CASSLIPGTEQFF TGTGCCAGCAGCTTGATTCCCGGGACTGAGCAGTTCTTC
TRBJ1-4 - TRBV12-5 - CASRLWGGRHEKLFF TGTGCTAGCCGTCTCTGGGGTGGTCGTCATGAAAAACTGTTTTTT
TRBJ1-2 - TRBV5-8 - CASSWSNYGYTF TGTGCCAGCAGCTGGTCTAACTATGGCTACACCTTC
TRBJ1-2 - TRBV28 TRBD1 CASSGDRVTYGYTF TGTGCCAGCAGCGGGGACAGGGTGACCTATGGCTACACCTTC
TRBJ2-5 - TRBV7-9 TRBD2 CASSQEEGSGRAGRETQYF TGCGCCAGCAGCCAAGAGGAGGGCAGCGGGAGGGCCGGTCGAGAGACCCAGTACTTC
TRBJ2-3 - TRBV5-4 TRBD1 CASSQQTLGTGGDTQYF TGTGCCAGCAGCCAACAAACCCTGGGGACAGGCGGAGATACGCAGTATTTT
TRBJ2-5 - TRBV7-2 TRBD2 CASSLFLAGGETQYF TGTGCCAGCAGCTTATTTCTAGCGGGGGGGGAGACCCAGTACTTC
TRBJ2-5 - TRBV7-9 TRBD1 CASSLTGRQETQYF TGTGCCAGCAGCTTGACAGGGCGGCAAGAGACCCAGTACTTC
TRBJ2-7 - TRBV9 TRBD1 CASSARGTGPFGQYF TGTGCCAGCAGCGCCAGGGGGACAGGGCCGTTCGGGCAGTACTTC
TRBJ2-5 - TRBV6-6 TRBD1 CASSSTTGGWETQYF TGTGCCAGCAGTTCGACAACAGGGGGCTGGGAGACCCAGTACTTC
TRBJ2-3 - TRBV10-3 TRBD2 CATLSGRERYTDTQYF TGTGCCACTCTTAGCGGGAGGGAACGTTACACAGATACGCAGTATTTT
TRBJ1-2 - TRBV5-4 TRBD1 CASSLGGGQGFYGYTF TGTGCCAGCAGCCTGGGCGGGGGACAGGGATTTTATGGCTACACCTTC
TRBJ2-1 - TRBV19 TRBD2 CASTRGRNNEQFF TGTGCCAGTACCCGCGGGAGGAACAATGAGCAGTTCTTC
TRBJ1-1 - TRBV7-8 - CASSPPAGRRTEAFF TGTGCCAGCAGCCCCCCGGCGGGGAGGCGCACTGAAGCTTTCTTT
TRBJ2-7 - TRBV10-2 - CASSDAHRAWSSYEQYF TGCGCCAGCAGTGATGCTCACAGGGCATGGAGCTCCTACGAGCAGTACTTC
TRBJ2-1 - TRBV5-1 - CASSDPTGSYNEQFF TGCGCCAGCTCCGACCCAACGGGGTCCTACAATGAGCAGTTCTTC
TRBJ1-2 - TRBV6-5 - CASSQGNYGYTF TGTGCCAGCAGCCAGGGGAACTATGGCTACACCTTC
TRBJ2-1 - TRBV2 TRBD2 CASTRTSGGNEQFF TGTGCCAGCACCCGGACTAGCGGGGGAAATGAGCAGTTCTTC
TRBJ1-1 few TRBV28 - CASSVRVEAFF TGTGCCAGCAGTGTACGGGTTGAAGCTTTCTTT
TRBJ1-3 once TRBV7-9 - CASSLGEGSGNTIYF TGTGCCAGCAGCTTAGGGGAGGGATCTGGAAACACCATATATTTT
TRBJ1-1 few TRBV28 - CASSLVNTEAFF TGTGCCAGCAGTTTAGTGAACACTGAAGCTTTCTTT